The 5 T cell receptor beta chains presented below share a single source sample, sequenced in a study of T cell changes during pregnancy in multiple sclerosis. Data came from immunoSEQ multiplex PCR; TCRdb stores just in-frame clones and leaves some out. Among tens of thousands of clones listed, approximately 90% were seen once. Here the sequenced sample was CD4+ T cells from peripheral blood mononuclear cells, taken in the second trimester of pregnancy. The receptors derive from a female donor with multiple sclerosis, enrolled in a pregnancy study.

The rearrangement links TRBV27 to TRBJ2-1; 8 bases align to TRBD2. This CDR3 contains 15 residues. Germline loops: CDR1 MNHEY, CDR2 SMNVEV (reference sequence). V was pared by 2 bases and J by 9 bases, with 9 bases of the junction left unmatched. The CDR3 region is CASSLDGGLAAEQFF. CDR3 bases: TGTGCCAGCAGTTTAGATGGCGGACTAGCTGCTGAGCAGTTCTTC.

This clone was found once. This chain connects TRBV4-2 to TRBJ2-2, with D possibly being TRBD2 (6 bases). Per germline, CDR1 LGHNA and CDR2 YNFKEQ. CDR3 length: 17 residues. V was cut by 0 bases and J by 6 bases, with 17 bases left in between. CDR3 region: CASSQDTLHGRPGELFF. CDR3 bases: TGTGCCAGCAGCCAAGATACATTGCACGGGAGACCCGGGGAGCTGTTTTTT.

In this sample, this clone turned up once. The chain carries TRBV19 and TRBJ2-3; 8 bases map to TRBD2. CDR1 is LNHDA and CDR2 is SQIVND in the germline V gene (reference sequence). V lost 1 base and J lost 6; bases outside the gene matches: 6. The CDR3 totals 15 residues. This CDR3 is CASSIGGTRTDTQYF. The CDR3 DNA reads TGTGCCAGTAGTATAGGGGGGACTAGGACGGATACGCAGTATTTT.

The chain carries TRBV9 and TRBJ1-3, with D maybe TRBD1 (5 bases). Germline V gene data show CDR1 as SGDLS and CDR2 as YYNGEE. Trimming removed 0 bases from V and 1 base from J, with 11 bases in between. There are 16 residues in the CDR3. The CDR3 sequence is CASSVAVGQSGNTIYF. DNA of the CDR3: TGTGCCAGCAGCGTAGCTGTGGGGCAGTCTGGAAACACCATATATTTT.

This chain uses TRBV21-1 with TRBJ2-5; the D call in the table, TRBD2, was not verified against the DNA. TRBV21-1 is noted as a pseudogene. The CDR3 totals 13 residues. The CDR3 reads CASTHEGEETQYF. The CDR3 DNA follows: TGTGCCAGCACCCACGAGGGAGAAGAGACCCAGTACTTC.